These T cell receptor beta chains were read from a single sample in a study of memory CD4+ T cells and cytomegalovirus serostatus. Profiled with immunoSEQ multiplex PCR; TCRdb holds only in-frame clones, not every one. Of around 99,000 clones listed, under 90% were seen once; the top ten hold about 3.6%. Sequenced sample: memory CD4+ T cells from blood. These receptors came from an adult in good health and CMV-seropositive. Each CDR3 is given with its conserved first and last residue. Each record gives: CDR3 protein, CDR3 DNA, clone size, J gene, D gene, V gene. A D gene is named only where the DNA matches it firmly. Size is stated for part of the rows, as once, few or many counts, or as a class when the clone is expanded.

CASSVGSLGGTAPLVLTF	TGTGCCAGCAGCGTAGGTTCGTTAGGGGGGACCGCACCACTGGTCCTGACTTTC	.	TRBJ2-6	.	TRBV9
CASSIDPVGGVAKNIQYF	TGTGCCAGTAGTATCGATCCAGTCGGCGGGGTAGCCAAAAACATTCAGTACTTC	.	TRBJ2-4	.	TRBV19
CASSSDVYEQYF	TGTGCCAGCAGCTCGGACGTTTACGAGCAGTACTTC	once	TRBJ2-7	.	TRBV7-8
CASGNPSGNTIYF	TGTGCCAGCGGGAATCCCTCTGGAAACACCATATATTTT	.	TRBJ1-3	.	TRBV6-6
CASTRLAGVRETQYF	TGTGCCAGCACCCGACTAGCGGGAGTTAGAGAGACCCAGTACTTC	.	TRBJ2-5	TRBD2	TRBV7-2
CSVRTSGSSGETQYF	TGCAGCGTTAGAACTAGCGGGAGTAGTGGAGAGACCCAGTACTTC	.	TRBJ2-5	TRBD2	TRBV29-1
CASSLGQFNYGYTF	TGTGCCAGCAGCTTGGGGCAGTTTAACTATGGCTACACCTTC	many	TRBJ1-2	.	TRBV5-4
CASSGWTGTEAFF	TGTGCCAGCAGCGGCTGGACAGGGACTGAAGCTTTCTTT	.	TRBJ1-1	TRBD1	TRBV4-2
CASSNQRYGYTF	TGTGCCAGCAGTAACCAGCGGTATGGCTACACCTTC	.	TRBJ1-2	.	TRBV25-1
CASSLTTGRAGGEQFF	TGTGCCAGCAGCCTAACGACCGGGAGGGCCGGAGGGGAGCAGTTCTTC	.	TRBJ2-1	TRBD2	TRBV7-3
CASSLPQGGGKLFF	TGTGCCAGCAGCTTGCCGCAGGGTGGCGGAAAACTGTTTTTT	.	TRBJ1-4	.	TRBV5-4
CASSLMTRTDTQYF	TGTGCCAGCAGCTTGATGACTAGGACAGATACGCAGTATTTT	.	TRBJ2-3	.	TRBV5-4
CASRPLAGGSSYNEQFF	TGTGCCAGCAGACCATTAGCGGGAGGGAGCTCCTACAATGAGCAGTTCTTC	.	TRBJ2-1	TRBD2	TRBV27
CASSYSGDPYGYTF	TGTGCCAGCAGTTACTCAGGGGATCCCTATGGCTACACCTTC	.	TRBJ1-2	.	TRBV6-5
CASSLVDRNQPQHF	TGTGCCAGCAGCTTAGTGGACAGGAATCAGCCCCAGCATTTT	.	TRBJ1-5	TRBD1	TRBV7-8
CASSLVSQETQYF	TGTGCCAGCAGCTTAGTCTCTCAAGAGACCCAGTACTTC	.	TRBJ2-5	.	TRBV7-3
CASSIETGGFGQPQHF	TGTGCCAGTAGTATAGAGACAGGGGGTTTTGGTCAGCCCCAGCATTTT	.	TRBJ1-5	TRBD1	TRBV19
CASSPRRSQQYF	TGTGCCAGCAGCCCGAGGCGCTCCCAGCAGTACTTC	.	TRBJ2-7	.	TRBV14
CASSEISPGQGTNTGELFF	TGTGCCAGCAGCGAAATATCTCCGGGACAGGGGACGAACACCGGGGAGCTGTTTTTT	.	TRBJ2-2	.	TRBV21-1
CASSVKLDRGSSGYTF	TGTGCCAGCAGCGTCAAACTAGACAGGGGCAGTAGTGGCTACACCTTC	.	TRBJ1-2	TRBD1	TRBV5-6
CASRDYGYTF	TGTGCCAGTAGGGACTATGGCTACACCTTC	.	TRBJ1-2	.	TRBV19
CASRGSADTQYF	TGTGCCAGCAGGGGATCGGCAGATACGCAGTATTTT	.	TRBJ2-3	.	TRBV6-5
CASSRGLAGGVNEQFF	TGTGCCAGCTCCCGGGGACTAGCGGGAGGTGTGAATGAGCAGTTCTTC	many	TRBJ2-1	TRBD2	TRBV9
CASRATGNEQFF	TGCGCCAGCAGGGCCACAGGGAATGAGCAGTTCTTC	few	TRBJ2-1	.	TRBV5-1
CASSLSSGDEQFF	TGTGCCAGCAGCTTGTCATCGGGGGATGAGCAGTTCTTC	.	TRBJ2-1	.	TRBV7-9
CASSRGQGGEQYF	TGTGCCAGCAGTCGCGGACAGGGCGGCGAGCAGTACTTC	once	TRBJ2-7	TRBD1	TRBV6-5
CASSEGGGQHYGYTF	TGTGCCAGCAGTGAGGGAGGGGGGCAGCACTATGGCTACACCTTC	.	TRBJ1-2	.	TRBV6-1
CASSPSRDEQFF	TGTGCCAGCTCACCGTCCCGAGATGAGCAGTTCTTC	.	TRBJ2-1	.	TRBV18
CASSIGQGYTF	TGTGCCAGTAGTATTGGACAGGGCTACACCTTC	.	TRBJ1-2	.	TRBV19
CASTLMDSRRNTIYF	TGTGCCAGCACCTTAATGGACTCTCGGAGAAACACCATATATTTT	.	TRBJ1-3	.	TRBV11-2
CASSKDRGLSDTQYF	TGTGCCAGCAGCAAGGACAGGGGCCTGTCAGATACGCAGTATTTT	few	TRBJ2-3	TRBD1	TRBV5-6
CASREGLFSGNTIYF	TGTGCCAGCAGGGAGGGCCTTTTCTCTGGAAACACCATATATTTT	.	TRBJ1-3	.	TRBV2
CASRPRLAGRTSTDTQYF	TGTGCCAGCAGACCTCGCCTAGCGGGGAGGACTAGCACAGATACGCAGTATTTT	.	TRBJ2-3	TRBD2	TRBV11-2
CASSPREPEAFF	TGTGCCAGCAGTCCTAGGGAACCCGAAGCTTTCTTT	.	TRBJ1-1	.	TRBV2
CAISDRTGGNYGYTF	TGTGCCATCAGTGACAGGACAGGTGGTAACTATGGCTACACCTTC	.	TRBJ1-2	TRBD1	TRBV10-3
CASSLGSVDTQYF	TGTGCCAGCAGCTTGGGGAGCGTGGATACGCAGTATTTT	.	TRBJ2-3	.	TRBV7-2
CASSTGFSGANVLTF	TGTGCCAGCAGTACAGGATTCTCTGGGGCCAACGTCCTGACTTTC	few	TRBJ2-6	.	TRBV6-5
CASSPNQGGSSGNTIYF	TGTGCCAGCTCACCGAACCAAGGGGGTAGCTCTGGAAACACCATATATTTT	once	TRBJ1-3	.	TRBV18
CASSERGSSYNEQFF	TGTGCCAGCAGTGAAAGGGGGAGCTCCTACAATGAGCAGTTCTTC	.	TRBJ2-1	.	TRBV2
CASSEYGAGRHYEQYF	TGTGCCAGCAGTGAATATGGTGCGGGCAGGCACTACGAGCAGTACTTC	once	TRBJ2-7	.	TRBV25-1
CASSPTSGNLDTQYF	TGTGCCAGCTCGCCCACTAGCGGGAACTTAGATACGCAGTATTTT	.	TRBJ2-3	TRBD2	TRBV18
CSVDQGLWNEQFF	TGCAGCGTTGACCAGGGACTTTGGAATGAGCAGTTCTTC	few	TRBJ2-1	.	TRBV29-1
CASSGSGRASEQYF	TGTGCCAGCAGCGGAAGCGGGAGGGCCTCCGAGCAGTACTTC	.	TRBJ2-7	TRBD2	TRBV7-9
CASSLGTSGDYEQYF	TGTGCCAGCAGCCTCGGGACTAGCGGGGACTACGAGCAGTACTTC	once	TRBJ2-7	TRBD2	TRBV9
CASSVAGEFYNEQFF	TGCGCCAGCAGTGTAGCGGGAGAATTTTACAATGAGCAGTTCTTC	few	TRBJ2-1	TRBD2	TRBV10-2
CASRVSGRAITGELFF	TGTGCCAGCAGGGTTAGCGGGAGGGCTATCACCGGGGAGCTGTTTTTT	.	TRBJ2-2	TRBD2	TRBV28